Below, one T cell receptor beta chain is given with its context. This entry belongs to a study of CD8 T cells in Susac syndrome. The T cells that were sequenced for TCR beta were CD8+ and CD4+ cells from blood. TEMRA cells were enriched by FACS, and CD4+ and CD8+ T cells were negatively isolated. This CDR3 region has 15 residues. CDR1 is MGHDK, CDR2 SYGVNS, per germline. V was shortened by 3 bases and J by 3 bases, with 14 bases between the two germline ends. RNA totalling roughly 0.45 to 1 ug underwent reverse transcription with random hexamers. Amplification of TCR beta CDR3 was carried out by immunoSEQ multiplex PCR, which covered 54 Vbeta and 13 Jbeta segments. TCRdb ran MiXCR on the immunoSEQ multiplex PCR reads and lists one entry per CDR3 protein. The repertoire holds 200,000 or so distinct CDR3 sequences, with approximately 94% as singletons.

This TCR derives from a human donor with Susac syndrome. The chain employs TRBV25-1 and TRBJ1-2; TRBD1 is a possible D gene (6 bases). The sample consisted of CD4+ T cells from PBMCs. The CDR3 DNA sequence: TGTGCCAGCAGTGATCCCACGTGGGGGCACTATGGCTACACCTTC. Translation: CASSDPTWGHYGYTF.